This T cell receptor (beta chain) was sequenced for a study of early T cells in non-severe SARS-CoV-2 infection. Study overall: Chains were not paired, and sequencing was done on bulk RNA from unsorted whole blood.

Individual cDNA molecules carried attached unique molecular identifiers. TCRdb fed the 5' RACE reads into MiXCR, producing one record per CDR3 protein. Here the sample spans tens of thousands of distinct CDR3 sequences, roughly 12% being singletons. This CDR3 spans 17 amino acids. Germline V lookup: CDR1 GTSNPN, CDR2 SVGIG (reference sequence). The V and J ends lost 0 bases and 5 bases respectively, with 22 bases between them. Regarding the study as a whole: CD4 and private specificities were missed by VDJdb matching, which favored anti-spike CD8 responses.

As for this clonotype: Its specificity is not known.

This chain connects TRBV30 to TRBJ1-1, with TRBD1 as a possible D gene (5 bases). The receptor was isolated from an adult who was a healthcare worker with PCR-confirmed SARS-CoV-2 infection or an uninfected control (not recorded which). Material: whole blood. DNA for the CDR3: TGTGCCTGGAGTGTACCCGCAACCCGGGGCGGGCGGACTGAAGCTTTCTTT. Translating gives CAWSVPATRGGRTEAFF.